Given below is one T cell receptor (beta chain) in context. This record comes from a study of shared clonotypes between healthy human individuals. About the study: Every donor yielded three CD4 naive, three CD4 memory, two CD8 naive and one CD8 memory plate.

The table came from immunoSEQ multiplex PCR; TCRdb's copy has only in-frame clones and leaves some out. Among about 1.9 million clones, just over 90% were seen once, and the ten largest hold less than 2%. As defined, naive CD8 cells were CD45RO-negative and positively selected for CCR7, with terminally differentiated effector memory CD45RA+ cells excluded. Germline-derived CDR1 and CDR2 are MDHEN and SYDVKM. The CDR3 covers 20 residues. Trimming took 4 bases from V and 1 from J; bases not matched to a gene: 13. The receptor was derived from a man aged 18-30 years in good health. Some clones in this sample may be carry-over from other donors' samples. The V and J genes are TRBV28 and TRBJ2-2; 12 bases agree with TRBD2. The source material was naive CD8+ T cells from PBMCs. The CDR3 spells CASSSRSASGREENTGELFF. CDR3 nucleotide sequence: TGTGCCAGCAGTTCTAGAAGCGCTAGCGGGAGGGAAGAGAACACCGGGGAGCTGTTTTTT.